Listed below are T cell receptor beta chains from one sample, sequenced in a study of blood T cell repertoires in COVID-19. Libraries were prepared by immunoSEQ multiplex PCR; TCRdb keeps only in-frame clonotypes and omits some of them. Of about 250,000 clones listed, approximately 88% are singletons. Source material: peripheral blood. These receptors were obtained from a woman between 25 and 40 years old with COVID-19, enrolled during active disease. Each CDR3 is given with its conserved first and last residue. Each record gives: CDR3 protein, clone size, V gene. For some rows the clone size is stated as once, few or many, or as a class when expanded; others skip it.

CDR3: CASSQHQGSLRGETQYF
size: .
V: TRBV14

CDR3: CASSLSSGSHNEQFF
size: .
V: TRBV5-4

CDR3: CASSEGRGATDTQYF
size: .
V: TRBV2

CDR3: CASSYSHREYEAFF
size: .
V: TRBV6-5

CDR3: CATSRAGTEAFF
size: .
V: TRBV15

CDR3: CASSEFRGAGELFF
size: .
V: TRBV6-1

CDR3: CSVGRTGLAGATSRSTGELFF
size: .
V: TRBV29-1

CDR3: CASSELFTASRGNTIYF
size: few
V: TRBV25-1

CDR3: CASSPTFSYEQYF
size: once
V: TRBV18

CDR3: CASSLSRGTEAFF
size: once
V: TRBV27

CDR3: CASSPGMNTGELFF
size: .
V: TRBV4-3

CDR3: CASSQDRGNQETQYF
size: .
V: TRBV4-3

CDR3: CSVGTDSNQPQHF
size: .
V: TRBV29-1

CDR3: CASSRGDEADTQYF
size: .
V: TRBV5-1

CDR3: CASSLPMGLAGADTDTQYF
size: once
V: TRBV5-1

CDR3: CASKQRGLGTEAFF
size: .
V: TRBV11-3

CDR3: CASSRTSGIPSYNEQFF
size: .
V: TRBV19

CDR3: CASSIGNRGHTGELFF
size: .
V: TRBV19

CDR3: CASSRQGALYNEQFF
size: .
V: TRBV7-9

CDR3: CAWSGVSGYTDTQYF
size: few
V: TRBV30

CDR3: CASSSTGDRNQPQHF
size: many
V: TRBV5-1

CDR3: CASSEGGSKNIQYF
size: .
V: TRBV7-2

CDR3: CASSRGTGTDGYTF
size: .
V: TRBV3-1/TRBV3-2

CDR3: CASSSHQGPNQPQHF
size: .
V: TRBV27

CDR3: CASMVAGDTEAFF
size: .
V: TRBV5-1

CDR3: CASSFEGSTDTQYF
size: .
V: TRBV11-3

CDR3: CASSLGTHTEAFF
size: .
V: TRBV5-5

CDR3: CASSPAPGLAGYKNIQYF
size: .
V: TRBV19

CDR3: CAITGGLSGANVLTF
size: .
V: TRBV10-3

CDR3: CASSLAGDNYEQYF
size: .
V: TRBV19

CDR3: CASGRALTDTQYF
size: once
V: TRBV3-1/TRBV3-2

CDR3: CASSLVSAGGSTQYF
size: .
V: TRBV7-2

CDR3: CASSSRGVSYNEQFF
size: .
V: TRBV7-2

CDR3: CASSGQGGFSEKLFF
size: .
V: TRBV9

CDR3: CASSPGLARYNEQFF
size: .
V: TRBV3-1/TRBV3-2

CDR3: CASSVVLAGDADTQYF
size: .
V: TRBV9

CDR3: CSASRTANYEQYF
size: .
V: TRBV20-1

CDR3: CASSVYRGRGTEAFF
size: .
V: TRBV5-4

CDR3: CASSEFGRGTTNEKLFF
size: .
V: TRBV6-1

CDR3: CATQIRFGDTIYF
size: .
V: TRBV2

CDR3: CASSPWASNQPQHF
size: .
V: TRBV6-5

CDR3: CASTRATGNTEAFF
size: .
V: TRBV2

CDR3: CASSPSGGTDTQYF
size: .
V: TRBV6-5

CDR3: CASSQTSGSYEQFF
size: .
V: TRBV2

CDR3: CASSVDLANTEAFF
size: .
V: TRBV9

CDR3: CASSLTGGTGELFF
size: .
V: TRBV9

CDR3: CASSIAPNEQFF
size: once
V: TRBV18

CDR3: CASSYRVENTEAFF
size: .
V: TRBV28

CDR3: CAISSQGSLQPQHF
size: .
V: TRBV10-3

CDR3: CASSEYVAETQYF
size: .
V: TRBV2

CDR3: CASSKRGVASWEQYF
size: .
V: TRBV28

CDR3: CASSLARGGQETQYF
size: .
V: TRBV5-1

CDR3: CASSSDRAPHEQYF
size: .
V: TRBV28

CDR3: CASSQASWGASTGELFF
size: .
V: TRBV4-2

CDR3: CASSTSGSNEQFF
size: .
V: TRBV19

CDR3: CAISESQGGTQPQHF
size: .
V: TRBV10-3

CDR3: CASSYYGQGALTDTQYF
size: .
V: TRBV7-8